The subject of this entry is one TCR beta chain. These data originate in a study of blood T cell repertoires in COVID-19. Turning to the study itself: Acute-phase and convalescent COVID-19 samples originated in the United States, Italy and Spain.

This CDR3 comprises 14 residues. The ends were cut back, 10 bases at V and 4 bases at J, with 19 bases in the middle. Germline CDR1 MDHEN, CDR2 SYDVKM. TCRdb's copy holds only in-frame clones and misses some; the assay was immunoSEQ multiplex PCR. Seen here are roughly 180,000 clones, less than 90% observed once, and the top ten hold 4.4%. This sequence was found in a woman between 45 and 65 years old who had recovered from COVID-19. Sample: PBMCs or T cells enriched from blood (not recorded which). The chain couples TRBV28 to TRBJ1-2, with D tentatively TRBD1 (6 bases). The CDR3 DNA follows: TGTGCCACCCTTACAGGGCCCCGTCTCTATGGCTACACCTTC. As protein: CATLTGPRLYGYTF.